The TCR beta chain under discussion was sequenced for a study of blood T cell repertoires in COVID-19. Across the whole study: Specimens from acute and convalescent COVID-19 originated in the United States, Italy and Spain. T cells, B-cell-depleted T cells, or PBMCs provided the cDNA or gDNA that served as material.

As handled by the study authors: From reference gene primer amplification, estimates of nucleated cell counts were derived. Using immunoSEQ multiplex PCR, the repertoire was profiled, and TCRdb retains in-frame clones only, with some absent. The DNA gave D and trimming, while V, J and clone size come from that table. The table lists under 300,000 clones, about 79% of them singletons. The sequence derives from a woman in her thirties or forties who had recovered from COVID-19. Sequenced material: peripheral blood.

The CDR3 sequence is CASSLYSRGAGDTSPLHF. In DNA form, the CDR3 reads TGTGCCAGCAGCTTATATTCTCGGGGGGCAGGGGATACGTCACCCCTCCACTTT. The chain has TRBV7-2 and TRBJ1-6, with D possibly TRBD1 on 6 matching bases. Germline V CDR1 and CDR2: SGHTA, FQGNSA. The CDR3 is made up of 18 amino acids. V was cut by 2 bases and J by 10 bases, with 24 bases left in between.